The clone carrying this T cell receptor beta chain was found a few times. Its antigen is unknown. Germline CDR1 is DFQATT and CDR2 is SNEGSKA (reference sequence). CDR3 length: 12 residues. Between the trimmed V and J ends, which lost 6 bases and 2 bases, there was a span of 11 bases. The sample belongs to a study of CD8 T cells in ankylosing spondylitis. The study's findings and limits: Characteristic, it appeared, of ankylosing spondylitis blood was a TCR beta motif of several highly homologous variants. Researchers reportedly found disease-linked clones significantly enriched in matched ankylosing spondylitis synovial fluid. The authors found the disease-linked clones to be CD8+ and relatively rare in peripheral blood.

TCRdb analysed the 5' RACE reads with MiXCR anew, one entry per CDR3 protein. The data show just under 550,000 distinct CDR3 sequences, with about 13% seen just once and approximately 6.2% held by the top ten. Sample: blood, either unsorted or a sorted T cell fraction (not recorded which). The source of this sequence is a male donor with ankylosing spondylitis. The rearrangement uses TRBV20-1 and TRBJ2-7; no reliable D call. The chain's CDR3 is CSAARLTYEQYF. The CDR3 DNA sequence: TGCAGTGCCGCGCGACTGACCTACGAGCAGTACTTC.